This T cell receptor (beta chain) appears in the sequencing data of a study of blood T cell repertoires in COVID-19. In the study overall: Samples of COVID-19 (acute and convalescent) were obtained from the United States, Italy and Spain. PBMCs, B-cell-depleted T cells, or T cells were the source of the cDNA or gDNA that made up the material.

Original data processing: Estimated nucleated cell counts came from reference gene primer amplification. The data were produced by immunoSEQ multiplex PCR, yet TCRdb's version contains in-frame clones alone and is incomplete. That table furnishes V, J and clone size, whereas the DNA furnished D and trimming. The sample yields hundreds of thousands of clones, 88% seen once. During active infection, Seattle patients enrolled and were then monitored through disease. The specimen sequenced was peripheral blood. The source is a woman aged 45 to 65 with COVID-19, enrolled during active disease.

CDR3 DNA: TGTGCCAGCAGCTTGCTTAGGGGGGGCTACACAGATACGCAGTATTTT. This codes for CASSLLRGGYTDTQYF. The J gene is TRBJ2-3, the V gene TRBV5-6; the D gene is possibly TRBD2 (7 bases). V was shortened by 1 base and J by 2 bases, with 14 bases between the two germline ends. This CDR3 spans 16 amino acids. CDR1 SGHDT and CDR2 YYEEEE come from the germline V gene.